A selection of T cell receptor beta chains follows, all from one sample in a study of blood T cell repertoires in COVID-19. The repertoire was sequenced with immunoSEQ multiplex PCR; TCRdb's copy has only in-frame clones and lacks some. The table has around 42,000 clones, about 85% seen once. The specimen sequenced was peripheral blood. The receptors originated from a woman of 80 years or more with acute or convalescent COVID-19. Both conserved end residues are part of each CDR3. Each record gives: D gene, J gene, V gene, CDR3 protein, CDR3 DNA. The D gene is left open where the match is weak.

d_call: TRBD1
j_call: TRBJ1-1
v_call: TRBV3-1/TRBV3-2
cdr3_aa: CASSRQGARGTEAFF
cdr3_nt: TGTGCCAGCAGCCGCCAGGGGGCTCGGGGGACTGAAGCTTTCTTT

d_call: TRBD1
j_call: TRBJ2-6
v_call: TRBV10-3
cdr3_aa: CAISERTGGEGVLTF
cdr3_nt: TGTGCCATCAGTGAAAGGACAGGGGGCGAGGGTGTCCTGACTTTC

d_call: TRBD2
j_call: TRBJ2-1
v_call: TRBV3-1/TRBV3-2
cdr3_aa: CASSQDGGTSGGTYNEQFF
cdr3_nt: TGTGCCAGCAGCCAGGACGGGGGGACTAGCGGGGGAACCTACAATGAGCAGTTCTTC

d_call: -
j_call: TRBJ2-5
v_call: TRBV20-1
cdr3_aa: CSAMGQAQYF
cdr3_nt: TGCAGTGCTATGGGCCAGGCCCAGTACTTC

d_call: -
j_call: TRBJ1-1
v_call: TRBV27
cdr3_aa: CASSSTTGWGTEAFF
cdr3_nt: TGTGCCAGCAGTTCCACAACAGGGTGGGGAACTGAAGCTTTCTTT

d_call: -
j_call: TRBJ1-6
v_call: TRBV9
cdr3_aa: CASSPNRQAGSPLHF
cdr3_nt: TGTGCCAGCAGCCCCAACCGGCAGGCGGGTTCACCCCTCCACTTT

d_call: -
j_call: TRBJ1-1
v_call: TRBV7-2
cdr3_aa: CASSLYPTGVNGEAFF
cdr3_nt: TGTGCCAGCAGCCTCTACCCCACCGGGGTTAATGGTGAAGCTTTCTTT

d_call: -
j_call: TRBJ1-2
v_call: TRBV19
cdr3_aa: CASSIDGPAGDNYGYTF
cdr3_nt: TGTGCCAGTAGTATAGACGGTCCGGCAGGGGATAACTATGGCTACACCTTC

d_call: -
j_call: TRBJ2-1
v_call: TRBV7-2
cdr3_aa: CASSLESGEKFF
cdr3_nt: TGTGCCAGCAGCTTAGAGTCAGGGGAGAAGTTCTTC

d_call: -
j_call: TRBJ2-4
v_call: TRBV28
cdr3_aa: CASALLRNIQYF
cdr3_nt: TGTGCCAGCGCCTTACTCAGGAACATTCAGTACTTC

d_call: TRBD2
j_call: TRBJ2-7
v_call: TRBV27
cdr3_aa: CASSRGGAYEQYF
cdr3_nt: TGTGCCAGCAGTCGCGGGGGGGCCTACGAGCAGTACTTC

d_call: -
j_call: TRBJ1-1
v_call: TRBV11-1
cdr3_aa: CAIRVMNTEAFF
cdr3_nt: TGTGCTATCAGGGTCATGAACACTGAAGCTTTCTTT

d_call: TRBD2
j_call: TRBJ2-1
v_call: TRBV7-2
cdr3_aa: CASSLGLAGGLDEQFF
cdr3_nt: TGTGCCAGCAGCTTAGGACTAGCGGGGGGGCTCGATGAGCAGTTCTTC

d_call: TRBD2
j_call: TRBJ2-5
v_call: TRBV12-3/TRBV12-4
cdr3_aa: CASTPDGGTKYF
cdr3_nt: TGTGCCAGCACCCCCGACGGTGGGACTAAGTACTTC

d_call: -
j_call: TRBJ1-3
v_call: TRBV28
cdr3_aa: CASSLIGGSYSGNTIYF
cdr3_nt: TGTGCCAGCAGTTTAATCGGGGGGTCCTACTCTGGAAACACCATATATTTT

d_call: -
j_call: TRBJ2-3
v_call: TRBV7-7
cdr3_aa: CASSPIGGVPTDTQYF
cdr3_nt: TGTGCTAGCAGCCCCATCGGCGGGGTGCCCACAGATACGCAGTATTTT

d_call: -
j_call: TRBJ1-2
v_call: TRBV5-8
cdr3_aa: CASSFPGRNYGYTF
cdr3_nt: TGTGCCAGCAGCTTCCCGGGGAGGAACTATGGCTACACCTTC

d_call: TRBD1
j_call: TRBJ1-1
v_call: TRBV11-3
cdr3_aa: CASSLGQGETEAFF
cdr3_nt: TGTGCCAGCAGCTTGGGACAGGGGGAAACTGAAGCTTTCTTT

d_call: -
j_call: TRBJ1-5
v_call: TRBV7-2
cdr3_aa: CASSLDFSSRNQPQHF
cdr3_nt: TGTGCCAGCAGCTTAGATTTCAGTTCTCGTAATCAGCCCCAGCATTTT

d_call: -
j_call: TRBJ2-5
v_call: TRBV18
cdr3_aa: CASSPPPSSGVYQETQYF
cdr3_nt: TGTGCCAGCTCACCACCCCCTAGCAGTGGGGTGTACCAAGAGACCCAGTACTTC

d_call: -
j_call: TRBJ1-2
v_call: TRBV6-6
cdr3_aa: CASSYGESYGYTF
cdr3_nt: TGTGCCAGCAGTTATGGGGAGTCCTATGGCTACACCTTC

d_call: -
j_call: TRBJ2-7
v_call: TRBV29-1
cdr3_aa: CSVADRVFYEQYF
cdr3_nt: TGCAGCGTTGCGGACAGAGTCTTCTACGAGCAGTACTTC